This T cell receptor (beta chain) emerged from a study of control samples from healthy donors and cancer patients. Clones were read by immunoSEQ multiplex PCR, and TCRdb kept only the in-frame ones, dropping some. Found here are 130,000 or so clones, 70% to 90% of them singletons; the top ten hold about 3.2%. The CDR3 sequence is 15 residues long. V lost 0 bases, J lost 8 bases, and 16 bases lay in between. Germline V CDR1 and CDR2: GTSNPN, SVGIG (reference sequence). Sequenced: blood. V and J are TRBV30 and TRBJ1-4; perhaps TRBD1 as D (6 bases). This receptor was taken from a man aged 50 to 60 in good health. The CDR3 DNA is TGTGCCTGGAGTGTACAGTCAGGGGCGCACGAAAAACTGTTTTTT. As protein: CAWSVQSGAHEKLFF.